The clone carrying this TCR beta chain came up many times. The authors' processing: Estimated nucleated cell counts came from reference gene primer amplification. Method: immunoSEQ multiplex PCR; TCRdb's copy keeps in-frame clones and lacks some. V and J calls and clone size are given by that table; D and trimming were obtained from the DNA. The sample has some 120,000 clones, around 78% seen once; the top ten hold more than 10%. The source of the sample is a study of blood T cell repertoires in COVID-19. Looking at the study overall: In each case, the material was cDNA or gDNA derived from T cells, B-cell-depleted T cells, or PBMCs.

Germline trimming cut 1 base from V and 10 bases from J; bases unmatched to any gene: 7. This CDR3 has 14 amino acids. Germline V gene data show CDR1 as MNHNS and CDR2 as SASEGT. This chain connects TRBV6-1 to TRBJ2-1; 7 bases line up with TRBD1. The TCR was taken from a human donor in a cohort sampled during active COVID-19. What was sequenced was peripheral blood. This CDR3 is CASSEGALDREQFF. As DNA, the CDR3 is TGTGCCAGCAGTGAAGGGGCTTTGGACAGGGAGCAGTTCTTC.